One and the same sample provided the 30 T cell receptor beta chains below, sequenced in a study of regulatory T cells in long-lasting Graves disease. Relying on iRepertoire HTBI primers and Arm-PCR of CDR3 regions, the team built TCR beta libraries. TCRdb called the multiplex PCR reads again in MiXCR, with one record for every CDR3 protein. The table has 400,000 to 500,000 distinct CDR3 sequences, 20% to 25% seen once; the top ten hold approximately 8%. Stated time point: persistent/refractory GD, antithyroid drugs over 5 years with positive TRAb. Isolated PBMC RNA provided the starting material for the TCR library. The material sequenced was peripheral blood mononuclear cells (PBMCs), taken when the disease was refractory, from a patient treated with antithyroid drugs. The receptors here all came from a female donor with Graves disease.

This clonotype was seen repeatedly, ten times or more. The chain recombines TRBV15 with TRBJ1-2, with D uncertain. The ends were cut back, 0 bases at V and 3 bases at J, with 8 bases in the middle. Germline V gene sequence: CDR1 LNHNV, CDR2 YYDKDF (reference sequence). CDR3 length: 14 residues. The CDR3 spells CATSRDGNDYGYTF. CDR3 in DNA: TGTGCCACCAGCAGAGATGGCAACGACTATGGCTACACCTTC.

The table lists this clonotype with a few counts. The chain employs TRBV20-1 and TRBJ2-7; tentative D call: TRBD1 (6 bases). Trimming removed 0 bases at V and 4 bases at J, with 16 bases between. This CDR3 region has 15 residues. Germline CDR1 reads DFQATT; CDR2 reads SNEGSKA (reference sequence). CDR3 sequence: CSARDFQGWGYEQYF. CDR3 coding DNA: TGCAGTGCTAGAGATTTCCAGGGGTGGGGGTACGAGCAGTACTTC.

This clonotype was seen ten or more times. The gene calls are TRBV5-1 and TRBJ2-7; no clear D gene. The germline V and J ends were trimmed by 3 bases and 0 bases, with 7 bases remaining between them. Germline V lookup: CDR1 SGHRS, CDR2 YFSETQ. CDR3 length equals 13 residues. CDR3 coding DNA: TGCGCCAGCAGCTCCCACCTCTCCTACGAGCAGTACTTC. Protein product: CASSSHLSYEQYF.

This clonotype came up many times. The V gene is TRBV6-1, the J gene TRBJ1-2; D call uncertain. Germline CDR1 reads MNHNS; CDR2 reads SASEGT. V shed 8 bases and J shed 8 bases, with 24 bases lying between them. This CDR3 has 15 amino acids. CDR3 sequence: CASFRPGSRNDGYTF. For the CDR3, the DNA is TGTGCCAGCTTCCGCCCGGGCAGTAGAAACGACGGCTACACCTTC.

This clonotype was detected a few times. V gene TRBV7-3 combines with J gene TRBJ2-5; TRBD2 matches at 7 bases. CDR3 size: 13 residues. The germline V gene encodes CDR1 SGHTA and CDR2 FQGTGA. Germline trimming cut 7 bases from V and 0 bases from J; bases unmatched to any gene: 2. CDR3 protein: CASTRGDQETQYF. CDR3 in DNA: TGTGCCAGCACCCGGGGGGACCAAGAGACCCAGTACTTC.

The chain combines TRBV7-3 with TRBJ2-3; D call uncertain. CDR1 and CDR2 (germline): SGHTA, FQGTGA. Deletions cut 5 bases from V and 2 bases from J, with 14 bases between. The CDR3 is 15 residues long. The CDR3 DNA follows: TGTGCCAGCAGCCTAGACGGACGGAACACAGATACGCAGTATTTT. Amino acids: CASSLDGRNTDTQYF.

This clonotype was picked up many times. CDR3 nucleotide sequence: TGTGCCAGCAGTCCCACGGGGGCGGGAGGCTACACCTTC. Amino acids: CASSPTGAGGYTF. The rearrangement links TRBV27 to TRBJ1-2, with D possibly TRBD1 on 6 matching bases. The CDR3 has 13 residues. Trimming stripped 5 bases from V and 8 bases from J, with 15 bases between. Germline V gene sequence: CDR1 MNHEY, CDR2 SMNVEV (reference sequence).

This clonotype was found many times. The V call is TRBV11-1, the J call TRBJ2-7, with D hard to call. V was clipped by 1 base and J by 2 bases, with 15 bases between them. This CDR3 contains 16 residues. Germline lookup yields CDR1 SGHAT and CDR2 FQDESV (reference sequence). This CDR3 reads CASSLDVEHLTYEQYF. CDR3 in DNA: TGTGCCAGCAGCTTAGACGTCGAACACCTCACCTACGAGCAGTACTTC.

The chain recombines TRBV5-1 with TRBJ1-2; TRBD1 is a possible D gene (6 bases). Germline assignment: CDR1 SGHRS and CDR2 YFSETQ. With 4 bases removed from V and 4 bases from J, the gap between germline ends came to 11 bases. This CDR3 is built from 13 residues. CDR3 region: CASSPSDSYGYTF. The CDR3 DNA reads TGCGCCAGCAGCCCCTCGGACAGCTATGGCTACACCTTC.

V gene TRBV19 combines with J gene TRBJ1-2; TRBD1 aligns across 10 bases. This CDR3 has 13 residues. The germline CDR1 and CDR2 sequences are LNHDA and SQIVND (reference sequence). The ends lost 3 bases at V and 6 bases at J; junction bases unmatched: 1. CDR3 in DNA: TGTGCCAGTAGTATGGGACAGGGGAATGGCTACACCTTC. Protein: CASSMGQGNGYTF.

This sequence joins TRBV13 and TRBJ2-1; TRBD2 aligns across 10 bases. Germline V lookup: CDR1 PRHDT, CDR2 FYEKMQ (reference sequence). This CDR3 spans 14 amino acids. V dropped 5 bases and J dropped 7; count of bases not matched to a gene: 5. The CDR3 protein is CASSPSSGSNEQFF. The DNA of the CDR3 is TGTGCCAGCAGCCCATCTAGCGGGAGTAATGAGCAGTTCTTC.

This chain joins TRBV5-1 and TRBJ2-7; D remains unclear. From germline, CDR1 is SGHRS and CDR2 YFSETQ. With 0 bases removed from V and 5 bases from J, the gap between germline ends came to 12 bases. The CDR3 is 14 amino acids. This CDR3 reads CASSLGTTGDEQYF. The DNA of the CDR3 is TGCGCCAGCAGCTTGGGAACGACGGGCGACGAGCAGTACTTC.

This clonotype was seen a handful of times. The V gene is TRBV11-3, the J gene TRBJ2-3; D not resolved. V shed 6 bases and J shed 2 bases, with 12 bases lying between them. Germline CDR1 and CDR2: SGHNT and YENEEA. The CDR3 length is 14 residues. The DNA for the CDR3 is TGTGCCAGCAGTGAGACTCGACACACAGATACGCAGTATTTT. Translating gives CASSETRHTDTQYF.

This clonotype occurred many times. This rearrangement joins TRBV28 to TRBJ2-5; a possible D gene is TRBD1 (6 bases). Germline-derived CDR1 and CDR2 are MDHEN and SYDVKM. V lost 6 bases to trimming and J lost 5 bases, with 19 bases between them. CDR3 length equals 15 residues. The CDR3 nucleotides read TGTGCCAGCAGCCTTATCACTGCAAGGGGGGAGACCCAGTACTTC. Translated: CASSLITARGETQYF. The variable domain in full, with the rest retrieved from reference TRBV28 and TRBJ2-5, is DVKVTQSSRYLVKRTGEKVFLECVQDMDHENMFWYRQDPGLGLRLIYFSYDVKMKEKGDIPEGYSVSREKKERFSLILESASTNQTSMYLCASSLITARGETQYFGPGTRLLVL.

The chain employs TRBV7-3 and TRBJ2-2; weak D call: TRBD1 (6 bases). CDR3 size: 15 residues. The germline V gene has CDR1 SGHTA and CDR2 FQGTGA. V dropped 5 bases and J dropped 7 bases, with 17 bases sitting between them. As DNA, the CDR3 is TGTGCCAGCAGCCCCCTTGGGACAACGGACGGGGAGCTGTTTTTT. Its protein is CASSPLGTTDGELFF.

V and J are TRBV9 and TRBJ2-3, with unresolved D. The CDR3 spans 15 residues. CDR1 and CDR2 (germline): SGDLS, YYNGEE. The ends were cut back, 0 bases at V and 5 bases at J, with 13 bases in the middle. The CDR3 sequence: CASSVGPSIRDTQYF. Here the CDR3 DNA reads TGTGCCAGCAGCGTAGGGCCCTCCATTAGAGATACGCAGTATTTT. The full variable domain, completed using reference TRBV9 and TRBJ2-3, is DSGVTQTPKHLITATGQRVTLRCSPRSGDLSVYWYQQSLDQGLQFLIQYYNGEERAKGNILERFSAQQFPDLHSELNLSSLELGDSALYFCASSVGPSIRDTQYFGPGTRLTVL.

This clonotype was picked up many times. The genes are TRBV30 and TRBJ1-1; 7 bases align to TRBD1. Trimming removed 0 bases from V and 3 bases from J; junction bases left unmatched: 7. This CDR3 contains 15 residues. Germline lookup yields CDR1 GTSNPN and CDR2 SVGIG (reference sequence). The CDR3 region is CAWSVPGGTYTEAFF. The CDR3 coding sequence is TGTGCCTGGAGTGTACCAGGGGGGACCTACACTGAAGCTTTCTTT.

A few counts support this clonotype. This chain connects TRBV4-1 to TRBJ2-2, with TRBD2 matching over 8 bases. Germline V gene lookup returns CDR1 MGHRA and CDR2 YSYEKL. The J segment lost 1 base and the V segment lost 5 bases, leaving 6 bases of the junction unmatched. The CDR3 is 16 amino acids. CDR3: CASSAPGTRNTGELFF. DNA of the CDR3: TGCGCCAGCAGCGCCCCTGGGACTAGGAACACCGGGGAGCTGTTTTTT.

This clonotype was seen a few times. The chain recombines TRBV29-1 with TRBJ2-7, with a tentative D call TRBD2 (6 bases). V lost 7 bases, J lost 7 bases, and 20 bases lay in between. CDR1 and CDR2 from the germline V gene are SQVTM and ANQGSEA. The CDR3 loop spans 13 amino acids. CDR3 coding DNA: TGCAGCGCCTACCGGGGGTTAGGTAGGGAGCAGTACTTC. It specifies CSAYRGLGREQYF.

CDR3 sequence (DNA): TGTGCCAGCAGCTCCGGGACAGGAGATTTTGCCTCCTACGAGCAGTACTTC. Its protein is CASSSGTGDFASYEQYF. The chain is built from TRBV5-8 and TRBJ2-7; 8 positions agree with TRBD1. Trimming removed 3 bases from V and 0 bases from J; junction bases left unmatched: 11. Germline-derived CDR1 and CDR2 are SGHTS and YDEGEE. The CDR3 length is 17 residues.

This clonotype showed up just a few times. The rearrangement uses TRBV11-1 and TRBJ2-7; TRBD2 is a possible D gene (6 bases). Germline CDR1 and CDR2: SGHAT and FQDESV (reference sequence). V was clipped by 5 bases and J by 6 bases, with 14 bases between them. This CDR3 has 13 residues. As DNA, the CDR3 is TGTGCCAGCAGCCTCGGCGGGGATTTCGAGCAGTACTTC. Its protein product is CASSLGGDFEQYF.

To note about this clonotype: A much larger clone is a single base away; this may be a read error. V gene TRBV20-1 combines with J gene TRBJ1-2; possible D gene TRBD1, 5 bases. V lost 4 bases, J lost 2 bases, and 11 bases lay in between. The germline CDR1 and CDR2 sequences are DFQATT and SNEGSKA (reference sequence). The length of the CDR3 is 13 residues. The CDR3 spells CSANSGNNYGYTF. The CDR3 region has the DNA TGCAGTGCTAACTCAGGGAACAACTATGGCTACACCTTC.

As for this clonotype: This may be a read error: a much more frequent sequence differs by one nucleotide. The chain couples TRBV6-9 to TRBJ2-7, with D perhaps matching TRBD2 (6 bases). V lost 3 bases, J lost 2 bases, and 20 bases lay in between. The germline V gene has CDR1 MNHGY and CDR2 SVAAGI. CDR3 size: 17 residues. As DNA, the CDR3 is TGTGCCAGCAGTTACCCTCCCAGGCGGGAAAAGACCTACGAGCAGTACTTC. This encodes CASSYPPRREKTYEQYF.

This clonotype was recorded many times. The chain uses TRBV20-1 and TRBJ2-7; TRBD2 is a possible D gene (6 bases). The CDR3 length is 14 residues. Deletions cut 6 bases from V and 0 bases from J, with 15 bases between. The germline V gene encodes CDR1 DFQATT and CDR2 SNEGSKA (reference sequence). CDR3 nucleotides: TGCAGTGCCGCTAGCACGGGAGTCTCCTACGAGCAGTACTTC. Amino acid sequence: CSAASTGVSYEQYF.

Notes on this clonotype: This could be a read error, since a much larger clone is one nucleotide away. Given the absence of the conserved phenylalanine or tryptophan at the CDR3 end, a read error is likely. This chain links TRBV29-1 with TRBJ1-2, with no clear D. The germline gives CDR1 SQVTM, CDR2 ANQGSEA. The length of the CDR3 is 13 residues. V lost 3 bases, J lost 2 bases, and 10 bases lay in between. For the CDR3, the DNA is TGCAGCGTTGAGGGGTGGGGAAACTATGGCTACACCCTC. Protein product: CSVEGWGNYGYTL.

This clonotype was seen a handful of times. The CDR3 region has the DNA TGTGCCAGCAGTGCGCTAGGGGGGGTGGACACCATATATTTT. Its translation is CASSALGGVDTIYF. This rearrangement joins TRBV6-1 to TRBJ1-3, with a tentative D call TRBD1 (6 bases). This CDR3 comprises 14 residues. V was pared by 4 bases and J by 8 bases, with 15 bases between. CDR1 is MNHNS, CDR2 SASEGT, per germline.

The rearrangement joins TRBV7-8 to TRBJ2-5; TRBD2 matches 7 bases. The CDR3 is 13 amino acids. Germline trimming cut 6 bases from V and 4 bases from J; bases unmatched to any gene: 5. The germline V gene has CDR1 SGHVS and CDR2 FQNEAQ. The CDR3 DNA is TGTGCCAGCAGGCGGGAGACCCGAGAGACCCAGTACTTC. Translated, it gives CASRRETRETQYF.

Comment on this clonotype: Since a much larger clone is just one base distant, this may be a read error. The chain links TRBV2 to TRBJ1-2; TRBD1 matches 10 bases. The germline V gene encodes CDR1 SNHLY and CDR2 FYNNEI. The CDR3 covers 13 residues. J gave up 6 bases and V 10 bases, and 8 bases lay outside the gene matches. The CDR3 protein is CANAPGQGNGYTF. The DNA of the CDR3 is TGTGCCAACGCGCCGGGACAGGGGAATGGCTACACCTTC.

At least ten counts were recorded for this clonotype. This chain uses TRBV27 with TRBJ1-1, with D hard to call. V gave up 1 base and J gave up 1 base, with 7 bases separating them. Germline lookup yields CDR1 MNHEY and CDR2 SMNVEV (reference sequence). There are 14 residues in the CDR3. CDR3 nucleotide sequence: TGTGCCAGCAGTTTATGGGCTTCGAACACTGAAGCTTTCTTT. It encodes CASSLWASNTEAFF.

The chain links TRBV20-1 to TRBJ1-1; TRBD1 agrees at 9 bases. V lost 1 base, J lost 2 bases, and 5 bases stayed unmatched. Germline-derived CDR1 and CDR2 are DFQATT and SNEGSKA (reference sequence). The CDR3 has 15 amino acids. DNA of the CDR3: TGCAGTGCTAGAGCCCTGACAGGGGGAAACACTGAAGCTTTCTTT. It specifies CSARALTGGNTEAFF.